The 12 T cell receptor beta chains below all came from one sample that was sequenced in a study of blood T cell repertoires in COVID-19. Generated by immunoSEQ multiplex PCR, the TCRdb table keeps only in-frame clones and is missing some. The data hold 250,000 or so clones, with under 90% observed a single time. The sequenced material came from PBMCs or T cells enriched from blood (not recorded which). The receptor set was obtained from a man in his forties who had recovered from COVID-19.

The rearrangement links TRBV18 to TRBJ2-1; a weak D match, TRBD1 (5 bases). The CDR3 is made up of 13 amino acids. Deletions cut 2 bases from V and 8 bases from J, with 10 bases between. Germline V gene lookup returns CDR1 KGHSH and CDR2 LQKENI. CDR3 in amino acids: CASSPIIGDEQFF. CDR3 sequence (DNA): TGTGCCAGCTCACCAATCATAGGGGATGAGCAGTTCTTC.

This chain uses TRBV30 with TRBJ1-2, with 8 nucleotides matching TRBD1. The CDR3 runs 13 residues. V was clipped by 2 bases and J by 8 bases; unmatched bases: 7. Germline values: CDR1 GTSNPN, CDR2 SVGIG (reference sequence). CDR3 sequence reads: CAWSLTGAEGYTF. The CDR3 region has the DNA TGTGCCTGGAGTCTGACAGGGGCGGAAGGCTACACCTTC.

The rearrangement links TRBV11-3 to TRBJ2-1; 9 bases match TRBD1. Germline assignment: CDR1 SGHNT and CDR2 YENEEA. V lost 5 bases, J lost 3 bases, and 5 bases stayed unmatched. CDR3 length equals 15 residues. CDR3 sequence: CASSIGGQGYNEQFF. The CDR3 region has the DNA TGTGCCAGCAGCATCGGGGGACAGGGCTACAATGAGCAGTTCTTC.

Worth noting for this clone: At one of its ends the junction is not consistent with the germline gene, which may arise from a read error. The genes are TRBV7-7 and TRBJ2-5, with D possibly being TRBD1 (6 bases). This CDR3 is built from 15 residues. Germline lookup yields CDR1 SSHAT and CDR2 FNYEAQ (reference sequence). DNA for the CDR3: TGTGCTAGCAGCTTACGGAGGACAGTCCAAGAGACCCAGTACTTC. Protein sequence: CASSLRRTVQETQYF.

V gene TRBV19 combines with J gene TRBJ1-2; no clear D gene. V was clipped by 5 bases and J by 0 bases, with 7 bases between them. This CDR3 has 13 amino acids. Germline-derived CDR1 and CDR2 are LNHDA and SQIVND (reference sequence). CDR3 sequence (DNA): TGTGCCAGTAGTCAGACTACTAACTATGGCTACACCTTC. Amino acid sequence: CASSQTTNYGYTF. The whole variable domain, filled in from reference TRBV19 and TRBJ1-2, reads DGGITQSPKYLFRKEGQNVTLSCEQNLNHDAMYWYRQDPGQGLRLIYYSQIVNDFQKGDIAEGYSVSREKKESFPLTVTSAQKNPTAFYLCASSQTTNYGYTFGSGTRLTVV.

With regard to this clone: Other DNA sequences in this sample translate to the same CDR3. The CDR3 loop is CASSLAIRRAGGRAYNEQFF. As DNA, the CDR3 is TGTGCCAGCAGCTTAGCGATTCGACGGGCGGGGGGGCGGGCCTACAATGAGCAGTTCTTC. The chain recombines TRBV7-2 with TRBJ2-1; 9 bases are shared with TRBD2. Per the germline V gene, CDR1 is SGHTA and CDR2 is FQGNSA. This CDR3 is built from 20 residues. The trim removed 0 bases at V and 2 bases at J, leaving 14 bases unmatched.

The chain carries TRBV15 and TRBJ2-5; 7 bases map to TRBD1. The CDR3 spans 15 residues. CDR1 is LNHNV and CDR2 is YYDKDF in the germline V gene (reference sequence). J was trimmed by 4 bases and V by 1 base; bases with no gene match: 6. DNA for the CDR3: TGTGCCACCAGCAGAGGACAGGGAAAAGGAGAGACCCAGTACTTC. It encodes CATSRGQGKGETQYF.

This chain connects TRBV11-3 to TRBJ2-1, with 7 bases aligning to TRBD2. Germline assignment: CDR1 SGHNT and CDR2 YENEEA. With V trimmed by 0 bases and J by 8 bases, 7 bases remained unmatched. The CDR3 spans 15 residues. The CDR3 DNA reads TGTGCCAGCAGCTTAGAAAGCGCGGGGGTGGATGAGCAGTTCTTC. Its translation is CASSLESAGVDEQFF.

The rearrangement links TRBV5-6 to TRBJ2-7; 9 bases line up with TRBD2. Germline assignment: CDR1 SGHDT and CDR2 YYEEEE. This CDR3 has 16 amino acids. V shed 1 base, J shed 3 bases, and the junction held 8 bases outside the gene matches. The CDR3 region is CASSLLLAGDLYEQYF. The CDR3 coding sequence is TGTGCCAGCAGCTTGCTTTTAGCGGGGGACCTCTACGAGCAGTACTTC.

This chain uses TRBV5-4 with TRBJ2-1, with D unclear. Germline CDR1 SGHNT, CDR2 YYREEE (reference sequence). The CDR3 extends over 13 amino acids. The V and J ends lost 4 bases and 6 bases respectively, with 11 bases between them. CDR3 sequence reads: CASSLVTGNEQFF. The CDR3 bases are TGTGCCAGCAGCCTGGTTACTGGCAATGAGCAGTTCTTC.

The gene calls are TRBV7-3 and TRBJ2-5, with 14 bases identical to TRBD2. The CDR3 is 17 residues long. Germline lookup yields CDR1 SGHTA and CDR2 FQGTGA. V gave up 0 bases and J gave up 4 bases; unmatched junction bases: 4. The chain's CDR3 is CASSLTGLAGGRETQYF. The CDR3 DNA follows: TGTGCCAGCAGCTTAACCGGACTAGCGGGGGGCAGAGAGACCCAGTACTTC.

This clone was counted once. The chain joins TRBV19 to TRBJ1-1; D perhaps matches TRBD1 (5 bases). The CDR3 spans 14 residues. Germline CDR1 and CDR2: LNHDA and SQIVND (reference sequence). V lost 3 bases and J 1 base, leaving 9 bases between the germline ends. The CDR3 spells CASSISGWNTEAFF. CDR3 coding DNA: TGTGCCAGTAGTATCTCAGGGTGGAACACTGAAGCTTTCTTT.